This T cell receptor (beta chain) was captured in a study of T cell changes during pregnancy in multiple sclerosis. This CDR3 has 14 residues. Germline-derived CDR1 and CDR2 are SGDLS and YYNGEE. Trimming shortened V by 0 bases and J by 4 bases, and 10 bases separated the two germline ends. Produced via immunoSEQ multiplex PCR; TCRdb's table is partial and in-frame only. Among about 43,000 clones, roughly 91% were seen once, and the ten largest hold more than 1.4%. Sequencing was done on a sample of PBMCs (not recorded whether the cells were cultured). The sequence was obtained from a female donor with multiple sclerosis, enrolled in a pregnancy study. The chain uses TRBV9 and TRBJ2-5; D gene uncertain. The CDR3 bases are TGTGCCAGCAGCGTAGACGATAGGAGAGAGACCCAGTACTTC. Translation gives CASSVDDRRETQYF.